The clone carrying this TCR beta chain has just a few counts. The antigen is not known. TCRdb re-called the 5' RACE reads with MiXCR, one entry per CDR3 protein. The table has 500,000 to 650,000 distinct CDR3 sequences, under 8.5% seen once. The germline V and J ends were trimmed by 5 bases and 5 bases, with 18 bases remaining between them. CDR1 MNHEY and CDR2 SVGEGT come from the germline V gene. There are 15 residues in the CDR3. This sample is part of a study of identical twins. Findings of the study overall: Invariant T cells like MAIT and iNKT could partly confound the zero-insertion analyses. Interpretation of the results relied on cross-sectional statistical analysis and not on following the same donors.

A further study also used this sample, focusing on yellow fever vaccine responses in identical twins.

This sequence originates from a woman aged 18-29 years in good health. The source material was PBMCs. V usage is TRBV6-2 or TRBV6-3 and J usage is TRBJ1-1, with D possibly TRBD1 on 6 matching bases. This chain's CDR3 is CASSTLWTDGTEAFF. The CDR3 nucleotides are TGTGCCAGCAGTACCCTTTGGACAGACGGGACTGAAGCTTTCTTT.